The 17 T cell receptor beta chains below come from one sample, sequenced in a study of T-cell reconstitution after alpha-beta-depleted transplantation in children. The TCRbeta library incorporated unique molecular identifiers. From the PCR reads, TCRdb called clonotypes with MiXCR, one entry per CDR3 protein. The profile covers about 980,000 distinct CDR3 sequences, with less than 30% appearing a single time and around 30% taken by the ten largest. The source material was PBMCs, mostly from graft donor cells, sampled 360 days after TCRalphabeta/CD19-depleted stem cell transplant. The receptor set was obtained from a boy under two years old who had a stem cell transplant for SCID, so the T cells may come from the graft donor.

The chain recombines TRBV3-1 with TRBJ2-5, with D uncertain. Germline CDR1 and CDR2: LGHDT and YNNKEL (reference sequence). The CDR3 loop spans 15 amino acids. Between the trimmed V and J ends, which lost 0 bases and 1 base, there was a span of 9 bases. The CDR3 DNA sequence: TGTGCCAGCAGCCAAGATTGGGTGGCCCAAGAGACCCAGTACTTC. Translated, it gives CASSQDWVAQETQYF.

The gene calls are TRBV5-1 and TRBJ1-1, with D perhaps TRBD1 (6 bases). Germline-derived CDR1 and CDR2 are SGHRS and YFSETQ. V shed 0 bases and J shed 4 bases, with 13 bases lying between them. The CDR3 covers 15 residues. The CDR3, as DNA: TGCGCCAGCAGCTTGGTACATAAGGGGGGCACTGAAGCTTTCTTT. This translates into CASSLVHKGGTEAFF.

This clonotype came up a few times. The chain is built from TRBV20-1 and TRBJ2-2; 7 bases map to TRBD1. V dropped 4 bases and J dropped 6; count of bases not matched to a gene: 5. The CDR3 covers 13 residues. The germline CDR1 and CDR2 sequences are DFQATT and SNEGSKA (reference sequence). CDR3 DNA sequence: TGCAGTGCTACAGAGGGGGCCCCCGGGGAGCTGTTTTTT. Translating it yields CSATEGAPGELFF.

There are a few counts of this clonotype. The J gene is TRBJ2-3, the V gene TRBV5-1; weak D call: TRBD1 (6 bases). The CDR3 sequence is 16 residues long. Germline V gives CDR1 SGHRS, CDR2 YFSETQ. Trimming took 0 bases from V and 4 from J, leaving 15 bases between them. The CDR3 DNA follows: TGCGCCAGCAGCTTGGTAGGACAGTACGGCGCAGATACGCAGTATTTT. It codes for CASSLVGQYGADTQYF. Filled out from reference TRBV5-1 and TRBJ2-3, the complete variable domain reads KAGVTQTPRYLIKTRGQQVTLSCSPISGHRSVSWYQQTPGQGLQFLFEYFSETQRNKGNFPGRFSGRQFSNSRSEMNVSTLELGDSALYLCASSLVGQYGADTQYFGPGTRLTVL.

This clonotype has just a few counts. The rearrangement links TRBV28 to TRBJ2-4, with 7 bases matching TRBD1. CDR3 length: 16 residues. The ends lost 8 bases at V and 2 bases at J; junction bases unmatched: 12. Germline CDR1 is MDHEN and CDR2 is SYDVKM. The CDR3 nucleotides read TGTGCCAGCGTGGAGACAGGGTGGACACCCAAAAACATTCAGTACTTC. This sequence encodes CASVETGWTPKNIQYF.

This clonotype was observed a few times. Here the CDR3 DNA reads TGCGCCAGCAGCTTGGATCCCGGACAGGGAACGGGTTTCTCACCCCTCCACTTT. The encoded protein is CASSLDPGQGTGFSPLHF. The chain employs TRBV5-1 and TRBJ1-6; the match to TRBD1 covers 8 bases. This CDR3 spans 18 amino acids. In germline, CDR1 is SGHRS, CDR2 YFSETQ. V lost 0 bases to trimming and J lost 10 bases; unmatched junction nucleotides: 15.

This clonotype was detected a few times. The CDR3 nucleotides are TGTGCCAGCAGTCCTCCGGGACAGGGAGTCAGGAATGAGCAGTTCTTC. Translating gives CASSPPGQGVRNEQFF. The chain joins TRBV25-1 to TRBJ2-1; 9 nucleotides align to TRBD1. This CDR3 spans 16 amino acids. The ends lost 5 bases at V and 7 bases at J; junction bases unmatched: 12. The germline gives CDR1 MGHDK, CDR2 SYGVNS.

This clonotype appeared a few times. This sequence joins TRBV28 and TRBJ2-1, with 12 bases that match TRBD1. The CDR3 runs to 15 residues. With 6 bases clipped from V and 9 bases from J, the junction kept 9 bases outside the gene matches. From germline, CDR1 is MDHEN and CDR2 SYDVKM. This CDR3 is CASSFQGQGAREQFF. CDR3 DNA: TGTGCCAGCAGCTTTCAGGGACAGGGGGCTCGTGAGCAGTTCTTC.

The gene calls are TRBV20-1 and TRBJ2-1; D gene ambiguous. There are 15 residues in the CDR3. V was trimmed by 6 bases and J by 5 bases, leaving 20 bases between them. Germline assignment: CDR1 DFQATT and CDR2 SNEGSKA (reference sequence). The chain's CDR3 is CSAPHRPGPHNEQFF. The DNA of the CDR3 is TGCAGTGCACCTCACCGACCGGGTCCCCACAATGAGCAGTTCTTC.

The CDR3 is CASSLFRTKNIQYF. The CDR3 coding sequence is TGTGCCAGCAGTTTGTTTCGAACCAAAAACATTCAGTACTTC. This chain uses TRBV28 with TRBJ2-4; D is uncertain. The V end lost 3 bases, the J end lost 2 bases, and 8 bases lay between the germline ends. Germline V gene data show CDR1 as MDHEN and CDR2 as SYDVKM. The CDR3 sequence is 14 residues long.

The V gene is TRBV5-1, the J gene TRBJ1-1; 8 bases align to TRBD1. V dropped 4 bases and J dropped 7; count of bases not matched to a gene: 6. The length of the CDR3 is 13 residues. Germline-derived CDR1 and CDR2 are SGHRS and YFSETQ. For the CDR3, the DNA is TGCGCCAGCAGCGGCGGACAGGGCGTTGAAGCTTTCTTT. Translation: CASSGGQGVEAFF.

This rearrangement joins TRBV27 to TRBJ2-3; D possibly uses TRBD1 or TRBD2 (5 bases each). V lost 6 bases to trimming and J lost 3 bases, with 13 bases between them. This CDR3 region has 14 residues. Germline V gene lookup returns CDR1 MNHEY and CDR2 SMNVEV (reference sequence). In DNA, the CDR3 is TGTGCCAGCAGGTTGGGGGACGGTACAGATACGCAGTATTTT. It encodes CASRLGDGTDTQYF.

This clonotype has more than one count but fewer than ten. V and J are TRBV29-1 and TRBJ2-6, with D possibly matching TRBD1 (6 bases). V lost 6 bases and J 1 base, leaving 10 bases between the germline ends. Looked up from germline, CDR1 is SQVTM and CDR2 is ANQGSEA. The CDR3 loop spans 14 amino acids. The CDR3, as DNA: TGCAGCGTATCCACAGGGTCTGGGGCCAACGTCCTGACTTTC. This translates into CSVSTGSGANVLTF.

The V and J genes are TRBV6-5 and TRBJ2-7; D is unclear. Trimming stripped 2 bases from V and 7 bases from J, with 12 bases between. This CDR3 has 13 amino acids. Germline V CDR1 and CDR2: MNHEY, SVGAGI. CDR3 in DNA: TGTGCCAGCAGTTACCCTGAGAGCGCTGAGCAGTACTTC. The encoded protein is CASSYPESAEQYF.

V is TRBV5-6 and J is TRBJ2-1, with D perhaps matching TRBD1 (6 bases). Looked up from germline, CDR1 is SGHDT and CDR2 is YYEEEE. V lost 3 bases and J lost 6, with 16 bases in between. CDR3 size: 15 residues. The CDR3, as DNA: TGTGCCAGCAGCTGGCAGGGGCTCGCGGGCAATGAGCAGTTCTTC. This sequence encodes CASSWQGLAGNEQFF.

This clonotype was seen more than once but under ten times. The CDR3 sequence is CASGSPGGHYEQYF. The CDR3, as DNA: TGTGCCAGCGGGTCTCCGGGGGGTCACTACGAGCAGTACTTC. This chain links TRBV27 with TRBJ2-7, with 7 bases aligning to TRBD2. The V segment lost 8 bases and the J segment 3 bases; nucleotides outside the gene matches: 10. CDR1 is MNHEY, CDR2 SMNVEV, per germline (reference sequence). This CDR3 comprises 14 residues.

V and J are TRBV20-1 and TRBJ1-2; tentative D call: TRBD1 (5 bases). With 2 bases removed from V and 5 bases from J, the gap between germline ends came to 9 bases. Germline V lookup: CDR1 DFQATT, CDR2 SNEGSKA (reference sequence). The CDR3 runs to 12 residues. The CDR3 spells CSARPRQYGYTF. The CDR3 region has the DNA TGCAGTGCTAGACCCCGACAGTATGGCTACACCTTC.